Below are 3 T cell receptor beta chains sequenced from a single sample in a study of naive and memory T cell subsets. Amplification of ligated cDNA took four PCR rounds with SP2 and nested alpha and beta constant primers. TCRdb independently ran MiXCR on the 5' RACE reads; one entry per CDR3 protein. Of roughly 62,000 distinct CDR3 sequences listed, more than 6.5% are singletons. The library had UMIs added by 3' ligation of an oligonucleotide to TCR cDNA. Receptors were obtained from a female donor in good health.

This clonotype was found many times. The J gene is TRBJ1-6, the V gene TRBV5-6; no clear D gene. V was shortened by 4 bases and J by 6 bases, with 14 bases between the two germline ends. The germline V gene has CDR1 SGHDT and CDR2 YYEEEE. The CDR3 is 15 amino acids. CDR3: CASSPGGQVNSPLHF. DNA for the CDR3: TGTGCCAGCAGCCCTGGAGGGCAGGTTAATTCACCCCTCCACTTT.

This clonotype was observed a handful of times. The chain is built from TRBV6-1 and TRBJ1-2; TRBD1 is a possible D gene (5 bases). V was trimmed by 8 bases and J by 0 bases, leaving 16 bases between them. This CDR3 has 15 amino acids. The germline CDR1 and CDR2 sequences are MNHNS and SASEGT. CDR3: CASGSQEKANYGYTF. CDR3 DNA: TGTGCCAGCGGGTCACAGGAGAAAGCTAACTATGGCTACACCTTC.

This clonotype appeared many times. The chain is built from TRBV29-1 and TRBJ2-1; D possibly corresponds to TRBD1 (6 bases). Looked up from germline, CDR1 is SQVTM and CDR2 is ANQGSEA. The CDR3 covers 13 residues. The ends were cut back, 8 bases at V and 12 bases at J, with 23 bases in the middle. This CDR3 is CSIPQGRSLGQFF. For the CDR3, the DNA is TGCAGCATACCACAGGGACGGTCCCTAGGGCAGTTCTTC.